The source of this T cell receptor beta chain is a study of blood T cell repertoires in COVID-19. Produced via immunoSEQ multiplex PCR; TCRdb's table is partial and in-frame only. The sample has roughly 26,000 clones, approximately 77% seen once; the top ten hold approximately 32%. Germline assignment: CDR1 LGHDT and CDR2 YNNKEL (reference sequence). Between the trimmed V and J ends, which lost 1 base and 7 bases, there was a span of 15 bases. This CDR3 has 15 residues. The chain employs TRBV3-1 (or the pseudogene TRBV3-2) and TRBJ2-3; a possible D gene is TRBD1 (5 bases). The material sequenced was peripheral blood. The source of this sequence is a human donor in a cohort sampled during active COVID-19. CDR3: CASSQVGGRAYTQYF. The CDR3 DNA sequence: TGTGCCAGCAGCCAAGTAGGCGGCAGGGCCTATACGCAGTATTTT.